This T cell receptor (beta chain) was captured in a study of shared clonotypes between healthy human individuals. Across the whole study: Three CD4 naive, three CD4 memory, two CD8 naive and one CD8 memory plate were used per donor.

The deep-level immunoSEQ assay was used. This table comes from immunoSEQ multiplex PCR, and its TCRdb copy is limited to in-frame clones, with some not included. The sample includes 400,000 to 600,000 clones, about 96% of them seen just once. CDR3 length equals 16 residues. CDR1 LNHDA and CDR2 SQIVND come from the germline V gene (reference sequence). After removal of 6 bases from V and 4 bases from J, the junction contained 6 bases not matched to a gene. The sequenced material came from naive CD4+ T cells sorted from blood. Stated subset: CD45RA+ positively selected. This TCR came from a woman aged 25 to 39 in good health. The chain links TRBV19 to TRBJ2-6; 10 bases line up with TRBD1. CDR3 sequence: CASRRQGASGANVLTF. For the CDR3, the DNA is TGTGCCAGTAGAAGACAGGGGGCTTCAGGGGCCAACGTCCTGACTTTC.